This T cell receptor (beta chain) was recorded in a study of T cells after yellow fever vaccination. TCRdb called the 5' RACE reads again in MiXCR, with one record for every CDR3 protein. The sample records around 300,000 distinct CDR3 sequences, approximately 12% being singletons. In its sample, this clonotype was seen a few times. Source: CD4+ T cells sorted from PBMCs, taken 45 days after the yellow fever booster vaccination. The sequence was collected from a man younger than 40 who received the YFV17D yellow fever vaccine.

The CDR3 DNA reads as TGTGCCAGCAGAGTCGGTGGGGTAGCGGGGCACAATGAGCAGTTCTTC. Its protein product is CASRVGGVAGHNEQFF. The genes are TRBV6-2 or TRBV6-3 and TRBJ2-1, with 8 bases identical to TRBD2. With 6 bases clipped from V and 5 bases from J, the junction kept 12 bases outside the gene matches. CDR1 is MNHEY, CDR2 SVGEGT, per germline. The CDR3 is made up of 16 amino acids.